These 8 T cell receptor beta chains share one sample of origin, sequenced in a study of a mutant IDH1 vaccine in newly diagnosed glioma. Time point described: week 5, during vaccination. Topical imiquimod accompanied each vaccine dose, which consisted of 300 ug of mutant IDH1 20-mer peptide. These receptors lack a known antigen. Data came from immunoSEQ multiplex PCR; TCRdb stores just in-frame clones and leaves some out. Here the sample spans tens of thousands of clones, over 75% being singletons. Sequencing used PBMCs, obtained from a glioma patient whose treatment included an IDH1 peptide vaccine. These TCRs come from a man aged 45 to 65 with glioma.

The J gene is TRBJ1-5, the V gene TRBV2, with 7 bases aligning to TRBD1. The CDR3 covers 17 residues. Germline CDR1 is SNHLY and CDR2 is FYNNEI. Unmatched junction bases numbered 19, after V lost 6 bases and J lost 8 bases. This chain's CDR3 is CASREAGGSPYLEPQHF. CDR3 DNA: TGTGCCAGCAGGGAGGCAGGGGGTTCTCCGTATTTAGAGCCCCAGCATTTT.

This chain joins TRBV30 and TRBJ2-7; 9 nucleotides match TRBD1. In germline, CDR1 is GTSNPN, CDR2 SVGIG (reference sequence). The V gene end was trimmed by 0 bases and the J gene end by 3 bases; junction bases not matched to a gene: 6. This CDR3 region has 15 residues. The CDR3 here is CAWSVGTGYLYEQYF. In DNA form, the CDR3 reads TGTGCCTGGAGTGTAGGGACAGGGTACCTCTACGAGCAGTACTTC.

The chain couples TRBV5-4 to TRBJ2-5; D is unclear. Trimming cost V 1 base and J 5 bases, with 6 bases left between them. This CDR3 is built from 12 residues. The V gene's germline CDR1 is SGHNT and CDR2 YYREEE (reference sequence). CDR3 sequence (DNA): TGTGCCAGCAGCTTGAACTTGGAGACCCAGTACTTC. Translating gives CASSLNLETQYF.

This clone was counted a few times. The chain combines TRBV7-2 with TRBJ1-1; 8 bases align to TRBD1. The ends lost 3 bases at V and 7 bases at J; junction bases unmatched: 4. The CDR3 has 13 residues. From germline, CDR1 is SGHTA and CDR2 FQGNSA. The CDR3, as DNA: TGTGCCAGCAGCTTGACAGGGGTTAGTGAAGCTTTCTTT. As protein: CASSLTGVSEAFF.

Note on this clone: At one of its ends the junction is not consistent with the germline gene, which may arise from a read error. This chain uses TRBV7-7 with TRBJ2-1, with D possibly matching TRBD1 (5 bases). The CDR3 is 15 amino acids. Germline V gene lookup returns CDR1 SSHAT and CDR2 FNYEAQ (reference sequence). The CDR3 DNA follows: TGTGCTAGCAGCTCGGACATTAGCTCCTACAATGAGCAGTTCTTC. Translating gives CASSSDISSYNEQFF.

This sequence joins TRBV6-6 and TRBJ2-1; D is ambiguous. This CDR3 has 16 residues. The germline V gene encodes CDR1 MNHNY and CDR2 SVGAGI (reference sequence). Trimming left V 6 bases short and J 0 bases short, with 15 bases between. Written as DNA, the CDR3 is TGTGCCAGCAGCTCGCGCGACGCGAGCTCCTACAATGAGCAGTTCTTC. Translated, it gives CASSSRDASSYNEQFF.

V usage is TRBV7-9 and J usage is TRBJ2-3; D perhaps matches TRBD1 (6 bases). V was pared by 5 bases and J by 2 bases, with 11 bases between. The length of the CDR3 is 14 residues. Germline lookup yields CDR1 SEHNR and CDR2 FQNEAQ (reference sequence). The CDR3 reads CASSLRGPTDTQYF. The CDR3 bases are TGTGCCAGCAGCCTCAGGGGTCCCACAGATACGCAGTATTTT.

The gene calls are TRBV7-9 and TRBJ2-1; TRBD1 is a possible D gene (5 bases). V dropped 5 bases and J dropped 8 bases, with 10 bases sitting between them. The germline gives CDR1 SEHNR, CDR2 FQNEAQ (reference sequence). There are 12 residues in the CDR3. In DNA form, the CDR3 reads TGTGCCAGCAGCGCCCTAGGGGATGAGCAGTTCTTC. This encodes CASSALGDEQFF.